The 22 T cell receptor beta chains below come from one sample, sequenced in a study of blood T cell repertoires in COVID-19. The method was immunoSEQ multiplex PCR; TCRdb's version includes in-frame clones alone and lacks a portion of them. The sample contains about 87,000 clones, roughly 76% of which appear only once. Sample: peripheral blood. These receptors came from an elderly woman with active or convalescent COVID-19.

The chain joins TRBV19 to TRBJ1-4, with unresolved D. Per germline, CDR1 LNHDA and CDR2 SQIVND (reference sequence). The CDR3 spans 14 residues. V was shortened by 3 bases and J by 7 bases, with 12 bases between the two germline ends. CDR3 protein: CASSIQVGSEKLFF. The CDR3 DNA sequence: TGTGCCAGTAGTATCCAAGTTGGTAGTGAAAAACTGTTTTTT.

The chain has TRBV19 and TRBJ1-5, with D unclear. V lost 11 bases to trimming and J lost 0 bases, with 11 bases between them. Germline V gene data show CDR1 as LNHDA and CDR2 as SQIVND (reference sequence). The CDR3 covers 13 residues. DNA of the CDR3: TGTGCCGGCGGACTGTATAGCAATCAGCCCCAGCATTTT. It specifies CAGGLYSNQPQHF.

This chain connects TRBV24-1 to TRBJ2-3; D is possibly TRBD2 (6 bases). The CDR3 runs to 17 residues. Per germline, CDR1 KGHDR and CDR2 SFDVKD. Trimming took 4 bases from V and 2 from J, leaving 18 bases between them. The CDR3 nucleotides read TGTGCCACCAGTGACCCTTCGGGCGGGCGGGACACAGATACGCAGTATTTT. It encodes CATSDPSGGRDTDTQYF.

This clone was observed once. The chain carries TRBV25-1 and TRBJ1-2; D unclear. V lost 3 bases, J lost 2 bases, and 7 bases lay in between. The CDR3 runs to 13 residues. Germline lookup yields CDR1 MGHDK and CDR2 SYGVNS. CDR3 DNA: TGTGCCAGCAGTGAGTCAGGCAACTATGGCTACACCTTC. Residues: CASSESGNYGYTF.

There are a few counts of this clone. V is TRBV7-3 and J is TRBJ1-6; no clear D. V dropped 0 bases and J dropped 4 bases, with 4 bases sitting between them. Germline CDR1 and CDR2: SGHTA and FQGTGA. The CDR3 contains 14 residues. For the CDR3, the DNA is TGTGCCAGCAGCTTAACACTGTATAATTCACCCCTCCACTTT. Amino acid sequence: CASSLTLYNSPLHF.

This clone was seen a handful of times. V is TRBV15 and J is TRBJ1-2, with D tentatively TRBD1 (5 bases). CDR3 length: 14 residues. Germline V gives CDR1 LNHNV, CDR2 YYDKDF (reference sequence). With 5 bases removed from V and 3 bases from J, the gap between germline ends came to 13 bases. Here the CDR3 DNA reads TGTGCCACCAGCCTGTATAGGGGCGACTATGGCTACACCTTC. Translating it yields CATSLYRGDYGYTF.

This clone appeared a few times. The chain joins TRBV2 to TRBJ2-1; 13 bases fit TRBD2. The CDR3 totals 16 residues. J was trimmed by 3 bases and V by 5 bases; bases with no gene match: 4. Germline-derived CDR1 and CDR2 are SNHLY and FYNNEI. Here the CDR3 reads CASSWTSGSSYNEQFF. The CDR3, as DNA: TGTGCCAGCAGTTGGACTAGCGGGAGTAGCTACAATGAGCAGTTCTTC. Filled out from reference TRBV2 and TRBJ2-1, the complete variable domain reads EPEVTQTPSHQVTQMGQEVILRCVPISNHLYFYWYRQILGQKVEFLVSFYNNEISEKSEIFDDQFSVERPDGSNFTLKIRSTKLEDSAMYFCASSWTSGSSYNEQFFGPGTRLTVL.

V and J are TRBV7-9 and TRBJ2-5; 7 bases agree with TRBD1. The germline gives CDR1 SEHNR, CDR2 FQNEAQ (reference sequence). V was pared by 1 base and J by 0 bases, with 14 bases of the junction left unmatched. CDR3 length: 19 amino acids. The CDR3 nucleotides read TGTGCCAGCAGCTTAGTGGTGGTACAGGGGCCGGGGAACCAAGAGACCCAGTACTTC. Its translation: CASSLVVVQGPGNQETQYF.

This sequence joins TRBV19 and TRBJ2-2; 13 nucleotides line up with TRBD2. The CDR3 extends over 15 amino acids. Per germline, CDR1 LNHDA and CDR2 SQIVND (reference sequence). Trimming removed 8 bases from V and 8 bases from J; junction bases left unmatched: 8. In DNA form, the CDR3 reads TGTGCCAGTTTAGGACTAGCGGGAGCAGGTGGGGAGCTGTTTTTT. This translates into CASLGLAGAGGELFF.

This chain links TRBV5-4 with TRBJ1-1, with 7 nucleotides matching TRBD1. Germline CDR1 and CDR2: SGHNT and YYREEE (reference sequence). This CDR3 region has 15 residues. Unmatched junction bases numbered 7, after V lost 1 base and J lost 4 bases. The CDR3 sequence: CASSLTGDLGTEAFF. CDR3 nucleotide sequence: TGTGCCAGCAGCTTGACAGGGGACCTGGGCACTGAAGCTTTCTTT.

The chain has TRBV11-3 and TRBJ2-6; 8 nucleotides line up with TRBD2. Germline loops: CDR1 SGHNT, CDR2 YENEEA. The CDR3 sequence is 17 residues long. The junction had 8 bases not matched to a gene; V was cut back by 4 bases and J by 3 bases. Written as DNA, the CDR3 is TGTGCCAGCAGCTCCGCGGGAGGTGCATATGGGGCCAACGTCCTGACTTTC. This codes for CASSSAGGAYGANVLTF.

This clone is a singleton in its sample. The gene calls are TRBV14 and TRBJ1-1; possibly TRBD1 for D (6 bases). The CDR3 consists of 14 residues. CDR1 is SGHDN and CDR2 is FVKESK in the germline V gene. The ends were cut back, 1 base at V and 5 bases at J, with 11 bases in the middle. For the CDR3, the DNA is TGTGCCAGCAGCCAAGGGGGGCCCTTGACTGAAGCTTTCTTT. Protein: CASSQGGPLTEAFF.

This clone was observed a single time. The chain links TRBV10-3 to TRBJ2-6; TRBD1 matches 7 bases. Unmatched junction bases numbered 3, after V lost 10 bases and J lost 3 bases. The CDR3 consists of 13 residues. From germline, CDR1 is ENHRY and CDR2 SYGVKD. The CDR3 region has the DNA TGTGCCAGCACAGGGGATGGGGCCAACGTCCTGACTTTC. It encodes CASTGDGANVLTF.

The V call is TRBV7-2, the J call TRBJ2-3; tentative D call: TRBD1 (5 bases). Looked up from germline, CDR1 is SGHTA and CDR2 is FQGNSA. The CDR3 runs to 17 residues. Trimming cost V 3 bases and J 2 bases, with 18 bases left between them. CDR3 sequence reads: CASSLSTRQSVTDTQYF. The CDR3 DNA is TGTGCCAGCAGCTTGTCTACGCGACAGTCAGTCACAGATACGCAGTATTTT.

This clone appeared once. This chain joins TRBV11-1 and TRBJ2-3; the D gene is possibly TRBD2 (6 bases). This CDR3 has 16 residues. Trimming cost V 2 bases and J 0 bases, with 12 bases left between them. CDR1 and CDR2 from the germline V gene are SGHAT and FQDESV (reference sequence). CDR3 sequence reads: CASSLSPAGSTDTQYF. The CDR3 region has the DNA TGTGCCAGCAGCTTATCCCCCGCGGGAAGCACAGATACGCAGTATTTT.

V is TRBV5-1 and J is TRBJ2-7; 10 nucleotides line up with TRBD1. Unmatched junction bases numbered 9, after V lost 4 bases and J lost 5 bases. The CDR3 extends over 15 amino acids. The germline CDR1 and CDR2 sequences are SGHRS and YFSETQ. CDR3 region: CASSIPTGGGDEQYF. The CDR3 bases are TGCGCCAGCAGCATACCGACAGGGGGCGGGGACGAGCAGTACTTC.

The chain recombines TRBV7-9 with TRBJ2-5; TRBD1 is a possible D gene (6 bases). The CDR3 consists of 15 residues. Germline V CDR1 and CDR2: SEHNR, FQNEAQ (reference sequence). Trimming pared 4 bases from V and 1 base from J, leaving 13 bases between. CDR3 nucleotides: TGTGCCAGCAGCTGGGACACATCTATCCAAGAGACCCAGTACTTC. It encodes CASSWDTSIQETQYF.

This rearrangement joins TRBV3-1 (or the pseudogene TRBV3-2) to TRBJ1-2, with TRBD1 as a possible D gene (6 bases). The CDR3 sequence is 16 residues long. Germline loops: CDR1 LGHDT, CDR2 YNNKEL (reference sequence). V was pared by 3 bases and J by 4 bases, with 18 bases between. The CDR3 loop reads CASSHGGGGSGYGYTF. CDR3 DNA: TGTGCCAGCAGCCACGGGGGGGGCGGTAGCGGCTATGGCTACACCTTC.

The chain uses TRBV5-1 and TRBJ2-1; a possible D gene is TRBD2 (6 bases). The ends were cut back, 4 bases at V and 8 bases at J, with 10 bases in the middle. The CDR3 runs to 12 residues. Germline values: CDR1 SGHRS, CDR2 YFSETQ. The CDR3 is CASSPGVHEQFF. In DNA, the CDR3 is TGCGCCAGCAGCCCGGGGGTTCATGAGCAGTTCTTC.

This rearrangement joins TRBV2 to TRBJ2-3, with 9 bases lining up with TRBD1. The CDR3 spans 16 residues. The junction had 10 bases not matched to a gene; V was cut back by 4 bases and J by 5 bases. The germline gives CDR1 SNHLY, CDR2 FYNNEI. The CDR3 reads CASSVRDRAVGDTQYF. CDR3 bases: TGTGCCAGCAGTGTCCGGGACAGGGCCGTTGGAGATACGCAGTATTTT.

V usage is TRBV7-9 and J usage is TRBJ2-5; the match to TRBD1 covers 9 bases. With 2 bases clipped from V and 2 bases from J, the junction kept 12 bases outside the gene matches. Per the germline V gene, CDR1 is SEHNR and CDR2 is FQNEAQ (reference sequence). The CDR3 contains 18 residues. In nucleotides, the CDR3 is TGTGCCAGCAGCTTAACCCACCCCTTAGGACAGGGGCAAGAGACCCAGTACTTC. The encoded protein is CASSLTHPLGQGQETQYF.

The V gene is TRBV12-3 or TRBV12-4, the J gene TRBJ1-1, with D perhaps matching TRBD1 (6 bases). V shed 8 bases and J shed 5 bases, with 15 bases lying between them. The CDR3 covers 13 residues. The CDR3 spells CASRGQIITEAFF. The CDR3 coding sequence is TGTGCCAGCCGCGGACAGATAATTACTGAAGCTTTCTTT.